The 31 T cell receptor beta chains listed next were all sequenced from one sample in a study of T-cell memory formation after mild COVID-19. MiXCR, run by TCRdb on the 5' RACE reads, gives a single entry per CDR3 protein. The sample includes hundreds of thousands of distinct CDR3 sequences, about an eighth of them seen just once. The sequenced sample consisted of PBMCs or a T cell subset sorted from them (not recorded which). The receptors stem from a man younger than 30 who had mild COVID-19 (a few samples of this study predate the infection). Cell type and time point are not known.

This clonotype is a singleton in its sample. The V call is TRBV7-2, the J call TRBJ1-5; tentatively, D is TRBD1 (5 bases). The V end was cut by 2 bases, the J end by 4 bases, with 21 bases between. CDR1 and CDR2 (germline): SGHTA, FQGNSA. The CDR3 totals 18 residues. In DNA form, the CDR3 reads TGTGCCAGCAGCTTATCCGGCCCCGGGGGTGGCAGAAATCAGCCCCAGCATTTT. Translation: CASSLSGPGGGRNQPQHF.

This clonotype was detected a few times. This rearrangement joins TRBV20-1 to TRBJ2-2; 9 bases line up with TRBD2. Unmatched junction bases numbered 13, after V lost 5 bases and J lost 9 bases. Germline V gene sequence: CDR1 DFQATT, CDR2 SNEGSKA (reference sequence). The CDR3 is 15 amino acids. CDR3 residues: CSAPLAGGSSWELFF. The CDR3 region has the DNA TGCAGTGCTCCTCTCGCGGGGGGGTCCTCGTGGGAGCTGTTTTTT.

This clonotype was seen more than once but under ten times. CDR3 sequence (DNA): TGTGCCAGCAGCTTAAGGGACAGCTATGGCTACACCTTC. It specifies CASSLRDSYGYTF. The chain employs TRBV7-2 and TRBJ1-2; 7 nucleotides agree with TRBD1. V shed 2 bases, J shed 4 bases, and the junction held 1 base outside the gene matches. Per the germline V gene, CDR1 is SGHTA and CDR2 is FQGNSA. The CDR3 spans 13 residues.

This clonotype has ten or more counts. The chain couples TRBV5-1 to TRBJ2-5, with TRBD1 as a possible D gene (5 bases). V lost 8 bases to trimming and J lost 0 bases, with 8 bases between them. Germline V gene sequence: CDR1 SGHRS, CDR2 YFSETQ. This CDR3 is 12 amino acids long. The CDR3 spells CASARDQETQYF. In nucleotides, the CDR3 is TGCGCCAGTGCCAGGGACCAAGAGACCCAGTACTTC.

The gene calls are TRBV29-1 and TRBJ1-1, with a possible D match to TRBD1 (6 bases). Germline V gene sequence: CDR1 SQVTM, CDR2 ANQGSEA. The CDR3 loop spans 13 amino acids. V lost 5 bases, J lost 7 bases, and 17 bases lay in between. The CDR3 reads CSVPRDTDFEAFF. CDR3 nucleotide sequence: TGCAGCGTTCCCCGGGACACCGATTTTGAAGCTTTCTTT.

The rearrangement links TRBV4-1 to TRBJ1-5; D gene uncertain. The germline gives CDR1 MGHRA, CDR2 YSYEKL. This CDR3 is 13 amino acids long. The ends were cut back, 3 bases at V and 12 bases at J, with 15 bases in the middle. The CDR3 sequence is CASSHVVVEHQHF. CDR3 DNA sequence: TGCGCCAGCAGCCATGTCGTGGTGGAGCACCAGCATTTT.

V is TRBV7-3 and J is TRBJ1-2; D unclear. The length of the CDR3 is 15 residues. With 2 bases removed from V and 6 bases from J, the gap between germline ends came to 16 bases. Germline V gene lookup returns CDR1 SGHTA and CDR2 FQGTGA. The CDR3 sequence is CASSLRARAGDGYTF. CDR3 bases: TGTGCCAGCAGCTTACGGGCCCGGGCCGGGGATGGCTACACCTTC.

This clonotype was seen more than once but under ten times. J is TRBJ2-1 and V is TRBV11-2; 10 bases align to TRBD1. Germline V gene sequence: CDR1 SGHAT, CDR2 FQNNGV. V dropped 6 bases and J dropped 7; count of bases not matched to a gene: 12. The CDR3 totals 16 residues. The chain's CDR3 is CASRSPGQGLINEQFF. The DNA of the CDR3 is TGTGCCAGCAGGTCCCCGGGACAGGGGTTGATAAATGAGCAGTTCTTC.

This clonotype was detected only a few times. The chain is built from TRBV6-2 or TRBV6-3 and TRBJ2-5; 8 nucleotides match TRBD1. The CDR3 totals 13 residues. After removal of 8 bases from V and 4 bases from J, the junction contained 6 bases not matched to a gene. Germline values: CDR1 MNHEY, CDR2 SVGEGT. DNA of the CDR3: TGTGCCAGCGGACAGGGTTGGCGAGAGACCCAGTACTTC. Protein product: CASGQGWRETQYF.

This clonotype appeared a few times. The CDR3 region has the DNA TGTGCCACGGCGCGGTATCTTGAGCAGTTCTTC. Amino acid sequence: CATARYLEQFF. This chain connects TRBV24-1 to TRBJ2-1; D ambiguous. The CDR3 is made up of 11 amino acids. The V gene's germline CDR1 is KGHDR and CDR2 SFDVKD. V was cut by 10 bases and J by 9 bases, with 12 bases left in between.

The sample holds a few counts of this clonotype. This chain links TRBV10-1 with TRBJ2-1; possibly TRBD1 or TRBD2 for D (5 bases each). CDR3 length: 15 residues. Trimming left V 0 bases short and J 8 bases short, with 14 bases between. Germline V gene lookup returns CDR1 WNHNN and CDR2 SYGVQD (reference sequence). Written as DNA, the CDR3 is TGCGCCAGCAGTGAGTCCCGGGGCGGTTGGGATGAGCAGTTCTTC. It yields the protein CASSESRGGWDEQFF.

The V call is TRBV3-1, the J call TRBJ1-1, with 11 bases matching TRBD1. This CDR3 comprises 15 residues. With V trimmed by 2 bases and J by 5 bases, 4 bases remained unmatched. The germline V gene has CDR1 LGHDT and CDR2 YNNKEL (reference sequence). The CDR3 reads CASSQRDRGWTEAFF. The CDR3 DNA sequence: TGTGCCAGCAGCCAAAGGGACAGGGGGTGGACTGAAGCTTTCTTT.

The chain links TRBV7-9 to TRBJ2-4, with unresolved D. Germline V lookup: CDR1 SEHNR, CDR2 FQNEAQ (reference sequence). The CDR3 spans 12 residues. Trimming shortened V by 1 base and J by 11 bases, and 9 bases separated the two germline ends. The CDR3, as DNA: TGTGCCAGCAGCTTAGATGGTGGTTTTCAGTACTTC. It encodes CASSLDGGFQYF.

The V gene is TRBV28, the J gene TRBJ2-6; D is undetermined. V lost 3 bases to trimming and J lost 11 bases, with 8 bases between them. This CDR3 spans 12 amino acids. Per germline, CDR1 MDHEN and CDR2 SYDVKM. The CDR3 DNA is TGTGCCAGCAGTTTCAGTTCGGACGTCCTGACTTTC. It yields the protein CASSFSSDVLTF.

This clonotype was recorded a few times. The V call is TRBV20-1, the J call TRBJ2-1; D is perhaps TRBD2 (6 bases). Germline V gene sequence: CDR1 DFQATT, CDR2 SNEGSKA (reference sequence). V was shortened by 2 bases and J by 7 bases, with 15 bases between the two germline ends. The CDR3 has 14 amino acids. CDR3 residues: CSARRTTSMNEQFF. CDR3 DNA sequence: TGCAGTGCTAGACGAACCACTAGCATGAATGAGCAGTTCTTC.

There are a few counts of this clonotype. The V gene is TRBV20-1, the J gene TRBJ1-4, with D maybe TRBD1 (6 bases). CDR1 and CDR2 (germline): DFQATT, SNEGSKA (reference sequence). This CDR3 spans 14 amino acids. The V and J ends lost 1 base and 8 bases respectively, with 14 bases between them. The CDR3 region has the DNA TGCAGTGCTAGAGGCCTGACAGGCGGCGAAAAACTGTTTTTT. Its protein product is CSARGLTGGEKLFF.

The CDR3 here is CAIRLAGNTGELFF. The CDR3 coding sequence is TGTGCCATCAGGCTAGCGGGGAACACCGGGGAGCTGTTTTTT. This chain uses TRBV10-3 with TRBJ2-2; TRBD2 matches at 8 bases. The J segment lost 1 base and the V segment lost 6 bases, leaving 1 base of the junction unmatched. From germline, CDR1 is ENHRY and CDR2 SYGVKD. CDR3 size: 14 residues.

V gene TRBV5-5 combines with J gene TRBJ2-2, with D possibly being TRBD1 (6 bases). The CDR3 has 14 residues. CDR1 is SGHKS, CDR2 YYEKEE, per germline (reference sequence). The V end lost 4 bases, the J end lost 2 bases, and 9 bases lay between the germline ends. DNA of the CDR3: TGTGCCAGCAGCGCAGGGGCCAACACCGGGGAGCTGTTTTTT. Its protein product is CASSAGANTGELFF. The full variable domain, in which reference TRBV5-5 and TRBJ2-2 provide the parts outside the CDR3, is DAGVTQSPTHLIKTRGQQVTLRCSPISGHKSVSWYQQVLGQGPQFIFQYYEKEERGRGNFPDRFSARQFPNYSSELNVNALLLGDSALYLCASSAGANTGELFFGEGSRLTVL.

V usage is TRBV28 and J usage is TRBJ2-7, with 12 nucleotides matching TRBD2. Germline V gene sequence: CDR1 MDHEN, CDR2 SYDVKM. The CDR3 contains 18 residues. Trimming cost V 4 bases and J 4 bases; bases outside gene matches: 14. The CDR3 here is CASSSVEASGGGYYEQYV. The CDR3, as DNA: TGTGCCAGCAGTTCTGTGGAAGCTAGCGGGGGGGGTTATTACGAGCAGTACGTC.

This clonotype has only a few counts. The V and J genes are TRBV5-1 and TRBJ1-6, with D maybe TRBD1 (5 bases). The CDR3 has 15 residues. In germline, CDR1 is SGHRS, CDR2 YFSETQ. V lost 4 bases and J 8 bases, leaving 16 bases between the germline ends. The CDR3 region has the DNA TGCGCCAGCAGCCAGACAGTGACTGGGGATTCACCCCTCCACTTT. This gives the protein CASSQTVTGDSPLHF. Complete variable domain (other parts from reference TRBV5-1 and TRBJ1-6): KAGVTQTPRYLIKTRGQQVTLSCSPISGHRSVSWYQQTPGQGLQFLFEYFSETQRNKGNFPGRFSGRQFSNSRSEMNVSTLELGDSALYLCASSQTVTGDSPLHFGNGTRLTVT.

This clonotype was detected only a few times. V gene TRBV12-3 or TRBV12-4 combines with J gene TRBJ2-7, with unresolved D. This CDR3 comprises 15 residues. With 6 bases removed from V and 5 bases from J, the gap between germline ends came to 20 bases. DNA for the CDR3: TGTGCCAGCAGCCACGGTGGACCTCGAAGGAACGAGCAGTACTTC. It yields the protein CASSHGGPRRNEQYF.

The chain is built from TRBV19 and TRBJ1-4; maybe TRBD1 (6 bases). Trimming removed 2 bases at V and 10 bases at J, with 11 bases between. Germline CDR1 LNHDA, CDR2 SQIVND (reference sequence). The CDR3 sequence is 13 residues long. DNA of the CDR3: TGTGCCAGTAGTATAACAGGGCCGGGAAAACTGTTTTTT. This gives the protein CASSITGPGKLFF.

The V and J genes are TRBV6-2 or TRBV6-3 and TRBJ1-1; D possibly corresponds to TRBD1 (5 bases). In germline, CDR1 is MNHEY, CDR2 SVGEGT. The CDR3 length is 13 residues. Trimming removed 8 bases at V and 4 bases at J, with 14 bases between. For the CDR3, the DNA is TGTGCCAGCTGTTTCGCCGGGGGCACTGAAGCTTTCTTT. Its protein is CASCFAGGTEAFF.

This chain uses TRBV2 with TRBJ2-7; 8 nucleotides line up with TRBD1. Germline-derived CDR1 and CDR2 are SNHLY and FYNNEI. CDR3 length: 12 amino acids. The CDR3, as DNA: TGTGCCAGCAGTGAAAGCCCCGACAGGGGAAGGGTC. It encodes CASSESPDRGRV.

Ten or more counts support this clonotype. The V and J genes are TRBV4-3 and TRBJ1-6; the D is unclear. Per germline, CDR1 LGHNA and CDR2 YSLEER. Trimming stripped 0 bases from V and 14 bases from J, with 17 bases between. The CDR3 is 15 amino acids. DNA of the CDR3: TGCGCCAGCAGCCAAGATACGGGCTCCGAGCTTTCCCTCCACTTT. Amino acid sequence: CASSQDTGSELSLHF.

This chain uses TRBV12-3 or TRBV12-4 with TRBJ1-1; TRBD1 agrees at 7 bases. Trimming removed 6 bases from V and 7 bases from J; junction bases left unmatched: 11. The CDR3 is made up of 14 amino acids. In nucleotides, the CDR3 is TGTGCCAGCAGCTCGCAGACAGGGATGAATGAAGCTTTCTTT. It encodes CASSSQTGMNEAFF.

The chain recombines TRBV7-2 with TRBJ1-4; D may be TRBD1 (5 bases). Per germline, CDR1 SGHTA and CDR2 FQGNSA. The V end was cut by 2 bases, the J end by 7 bases, with 14 bases between. The CDR3 runs to 15 residues. CDR3 bases: TGTGCCAGCAGCTTAAGGCGCCAGGGAGGTGAAAAACTGTTTTTT. As protein: CASSLRRQGGEKLFF.

This chain's CDR3 is CASSLGGRKTQYF. In DNA, the CDR3 is TGTGCCAGCAGCCTCGGGGGTAGAAAGACCCAGTACTTC. This chain links TRBV28 with TRBJ2-5; perhaps TRBD2 as D (6 bases). Germline loops: CDR1 MDHEN, CDR2 SYDVKM. CDR3 length equals 13 residues. Trimming cost V 6 bases and J 6 bases, with 14 bases left between them.

This clonotype was observed many times. The V gene is TRBV12-3 or TRBV12-4, the J gene TRBJ2-7; D is ambiguous. The V and J ends lost 7 bases and 4 bases respectively, with 8 bases between them. This CDR3 is built from 11 residues. Here the CDR3 DNA reads TGTGCCAGCACCTTAGGGTACGAGCAGTACTTC. This codes for CASTLGYEQYF.

In its sample, this clonotype was seen a few times. The chain recombines TRBV10-3 with TRBJ2-1; TRBD2 agrees at 14 bases. V gave up 6 bases and J gave up 4 bases; unmatched junction bases: 5. Looked up from germline, CDR1 is ENHRY and CDR2 is SYGVKD. The CDR3 extends over 16 amino acids. In DNA, the CDR3 is TGTGCCATCAGGCGGACTAGCGGGGGGCAGTACAATGAGCAGTTCTTC. Its translation is CAIRRTSGGQYNEQFF.

The CDR3, as DNA: TGCAGCGTTGAATCTCCGACAGCTTTCTTT. Translated, it gives CSVESPTAFF. The chain combines TRBV29-1 with TRBJ1-1, with D unclear. V lost 2 bases and J 10 bases, leaving 8 bases between the germline ends. CDR1 and CDR2 (germline): SQVTM, ANQGSEA. This CDR3 has 10 residues.